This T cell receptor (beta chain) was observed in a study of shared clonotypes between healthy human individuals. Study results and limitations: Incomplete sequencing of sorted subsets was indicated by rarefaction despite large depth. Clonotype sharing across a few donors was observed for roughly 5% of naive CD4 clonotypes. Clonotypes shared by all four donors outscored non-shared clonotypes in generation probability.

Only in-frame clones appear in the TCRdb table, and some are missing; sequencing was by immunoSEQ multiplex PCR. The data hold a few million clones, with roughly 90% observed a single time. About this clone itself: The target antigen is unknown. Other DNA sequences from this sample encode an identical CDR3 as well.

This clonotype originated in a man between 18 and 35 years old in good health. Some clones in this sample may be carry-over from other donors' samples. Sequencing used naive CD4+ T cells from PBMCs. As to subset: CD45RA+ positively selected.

CDR3 sequence reads: CASSPPRAYEQYF. The DNA of the CDR3 is TGCGCCAGCAGCCCCCCCCGGGCCTACGAGCAGTACTTC. The V call is TRBV5-1, the J call TRBJ2-7; no firm D call. Per the germline V gene, CDR1 is SGHRS and CDR2 is YFSETQ. Trimming took off 4 bases at V and 2 bases at J, with 10 bases between the two ends. The CDR3 contains 13 residues.